The sample holds many counts of the clone carrying this T cell receptor beta chain. The source of the sample is a study of T-cell reconstitution after alpha-beta-depleted transplantation in children. Unique molecular identifiers were built into the TCRbeta library. TCRdb reprocessed the PCR reads via MiXCR and lists one record per CDR3 protein. The data contain about 91,000 distinct CDR3 sequences, 6.5% to 8.5% of them singletons. The V and J ends lost 3 bases and 5 bases, in that order; junction bases with no gene match: 6. Germline V lookup: CDR1 DFQATT, CDR2 SNEGSKA (reference sequence). The CDR3 loop spans 13 amino acids.

The material was PBMCs from the stem cell graft donor, obtained from the stem cell graft. This TCR came from a human donor who donated a stem cell graft to a child with congenital amegakaryocytic thrombocytopenia. The rearrangement links TRBV20-1 to TRBJ2-5, with TRBD1 identical over 7 bases. The CDR3: CSASEGARETQYF. The CDR3 DNA follows: TGCAGTGCTAGTGAGGGGGCGCGGGAGACCCAGTACTTC.